This T cell receptor beta chain was recorded in a study of CD8 T cells in ankylosing spondylitis. With molecular barcodes, quantitative 5'-RACE was used to make the TCR beta libraries. Using its own MiXCR run on the 5' RACE reads, TCRdb lists one record per CDR3 protein. The profile shows around 250,000 distinct CDR3 sequences, approximately 11% of them singletons. In this sample, this clonotype turned up a few times. The germline V gene encodes CDR1 LNHNV and CDR2 YYDKDF (reference sequence). This CDR3 has 15 amino acids. With 0 bases removed from V and 4 bases from J, the gap between germline ends came to 10 bases.

This receptor was taken from a male donor with ankylosing spondylitis or in good health (not recorded which). The specimen sequenced was blood, either unsorted or a sorted T cell fraction (not recorded which). The V gene is TRBV15, the J gene TRBJ2-1; D might be TRBD1 (6 bases). CDR3 loop: CATSRDRGLYNEQFF. DNA of the CDR3: TGTGCCACCAGCAGAGACAGGGGATTGTACAATGAGCAGTTCTTC.